Reported below is one T cell receptor beta chain. Repertoires were generated with immunoSEQ multiplex PCR, while TCRdb's copy carries only in-frame clones and drops some. The data hold more than 100,000 clones, with 65% to 90% observed a single time. V shed 1 base and J 4 bases; nucleotides not matched to a gene: 4. Germline values: CDR1 SGHVS, CDR2 FQNEAQ. This CDR3 region has 15 residues. This entry belongs to a study of blood T cell repertoires in COVID-19. Study overall: COVID-19 samples, acute and convalescent, were from the United States, Italy and Spain. In each case, the material was cDNA or gDNA derived from T cells, B-cell-depleted T cells, or PBMCs.

The chain joins TRBV7-8 to TRBJ2-1, with TRBD2 matching over 7 bases. The sequencing sample was made of peripheral blood. This TCR came from a man older than 75 with acute or convalescent COVID-19. The CDR3, as DNA: TGTGCCAGCAGCTTAGACCTAGCGGAGTACAATGAGCAGTTCTTC. Protein: CASSLDLAEYNEQFF. The complete variable domain, with remaining parts taken from reference TRBV7-8 and TRBJ2-1, reads GAGVSQSPRYKVAKRGQDVALRCDPISGHVSLFWYQQALGQGPEFLTYFQNEAQLDKSGLPSDRFFAERPEGSVSTLKIQRTQQEDSAVYLCASSLDLAEYNEQFFGPGTRLTVL.